This entry lists 13 T cell receptor beta chains sequenced from one sample in a study of glioma-infiltrating T cells. Amplification of TCR alpha and beta CDR3 regions from RNA used iRepertoire nested multiplex PCR. MiXCR, applied by TCRdb to the multiplex PCR reads, yields one record per CDR3 protein. Of fewer than 200,000 distinct CDR3 sequences listed, around 40% were seen once; the top ten hold roughly 5.5%. Source material: glioma tissue, nonneoplastic brain tissue, or PBMCs (not recorded which). The source is a human donor with low-grade glioma or glioblastoma, undergoing nonglioma brain surgery, or in good health (not recorded which).

The chain joins TRBV20-1 to TRBJ1-1; D not certain. Trimming stripped 4 bases from V and 2 bases from J, with 11 bases between. Germline CDR1 reads DFQATT; CDR2 reads SNEGSKA (reference sequence). The CDR3 length is 13 residues. CDR3 sequence reads: CSANNIINTEAFF. The CDR3 DNA reads TGCAGTGCTAATAACATCATAAACACTGAAGCTTTCTTT.

This clonotype occurred a few times. A much larger clone differs by one base, so this may be a read error. This rearrangement joins TRBV2 to TRBJ1-5; D is undetermined. V was trimmed by 4 bases and J by 5 bases, leaving 9 bases between them. Germline V gene sequence: CDR1 SNHLY, CDR2 FYNNEI. CDR3 length: 13 amino acids. As DNA, the CDR3 is TGTGCCAGCAGTGCTAGGCAGGATCAGCCCCAGCATTTT. Its translation is CASSARQDQPQHF.

This clonotype was seen ten or more times. V is TRBV7-2 and J is TRBJ2-3; D not certain. The CDR3 totals 13 residues. Germline V gene lookup returns CDR1 SGHTA and CDR2 FQGNSA. V lost 2 bases and J lost 3, with 6 bases in between. The CDR3 protein is CASSLSWTDTQYF. In DNA, the CDR3 is TGTGCCAGCAGCTTATCCTGGACAGATACGCAGTATTTT. The full variable domain, rest sourced from reference TRBV7-2 and TRBJ2-3, is GAGVSQSPSNKVTEKGKDVELRCDPISGHTALYWYRQSLGQGLEFLIYFQGNSAPDKSGLPSDRFSAERTGGSVSTLTIQRTQQEDSAVYLCASSLSWTDTQYFGPGTRLTVL.

There are many counts of this clonotype. This chain connects TRBV2 to TRBJ1-1; TRBD1 might be the D (5 bases). Trimming shortened V by 6 bases and J by 2 bases, and 10 bases separated the two germline ends. Per germline, CDR1 SNHLY and CDR2 FYNNEI. The CDR3 covers 13 residues. Written as DNA, the CDR3 is TGTGCCAGCAGGACGACAGCAAACACTGAAGCTTTCTTT. It translates to CASRTTANTEAFF.

Written as DNA, the CDR3 is TGTGCCAGCAGTTACCGGGGATCCGGGTATTGCTACACCTTC. This sequence encodes CASSYRGSGYCYTF. The chain uses TRBV6-6 and TRBJ1-2; D unclear. The length of the CDR3 is 14 residues. V was shortened by 2 bases and J by 9 bases, with 16 bases between the two germline ends. Looked up from germline, CDR1 is MNHNY and CDR2 is SVGAGI (reference sequence).

The V gene is TRBV29-1, the J gene TRBJ2-7; a weak D match, TRBD2 (6 bases). This CDR3 is 13 amino acids long. The V end lost 4 bases, the J end lost 3 bases, and 13 bases lay between the germline ends. Germline CDR1 is SQVTM and CDR2 is ANQGSEA. CDR3 DNA: TGCAGCGTTGGGCGGGACCCAGACTACGAGCAGTACTTC. Translated: CSVGRDPDYEQYF.

The V call is TRBV5-1, the J call TRBJ2-7; no definite D call. The V end lost 0 bases, the J end lost 7 bases, and 20 bases lay between the germline ends. The CDR3 is made up of 16 amino acids. The germline V gene encodes CDR1 SGHRS and CDR2 YFSETQ. The DNA of the CDR3 is TGCGCCAGCAGCTTGGAATTGACCCAATCCCTCTGGGAGCAGTACTTC. This gives the protein CASSLELTQSLWEQYF. The whole variable domain, filled in from reference TRBV5-1 and TRBJ2-7, reads KAGVTQTPRYLIKTRGQQVTLSCSPISGHRSVSWYQQTPGQGLQFLFEYFSETQRNKGNFPGRFSGRQFSNSRSEMNVSTLELGDSALYLCASSLELTQSLWEQYFGPGTRLTVT.

The chain recombines TRBV6-2 or TRBV6-3 with TRBJ2-1; 9 bases map to TRBD2. Per germline, CDR1 MNHEY and CDR2 SVGEGT. Losses at the gene ends were 2 bases for V and 1 base for J; bases not matched to a gene: 3. The CDR3 is made up of 16 amino acids. The CDR3 loop reads CASSYVAGGSYNEQFF. The DNA for the CDR3 is TGTGCCAGCAGTTACGTGGCGGGAGGGTCCTACAATGAGCAGTTCTTC.

This chain joins TRBV19 and TRBJ2-1; D unresolved. V was shortened by 7 bases and J by 0 bases, with 10 bases between the two germline ends. The CDR3 covers 14 residues. Germline loops: CDR1 LNHDA, CDR2 SQIVND (reference sequence). The chain's CDR3 is CASMGGDSYNEQFF. The CDR3 DNA follows: TGTGCCAGTATGGGCGGAGACTCCTACAATGAGCAGTTCTTC.

The chain employs TRBV4-2 and TRBJ1-5; 8 nucleotides agree with TRBD1. The CDR3 is 17 amino acids. Germline V gene lookup returns CDR1 LGHNA and CDR2 YNFKEQ. Trimming took 3 bases from V and 0 from J; bases not matched to a gene: 7. The CDR3 sequence: CASSHYGQGSSNQPQHF. The CDR3 coding sequence is TGTGCCAGCAGCCACTATGGACAGGGATCTAGCAATCAGCCCCAGCATTTT.

This clonotype was observed once. A much bigger clone sits one base away, suggesting this may be a read error. V usage is TRBV3-1 and J usage is TRBJ1-6; no definite D call. CDR3 length: 14 amino acids. Germline V gene sequence: CDR1 LGHDT, CDR2 YNNKEL (reference sequence). The CDR3 here is CARSRDGNNSPLHF. In nucleotides, the CDR3 is TGTGCCAGAAGCCGCGACGGAAACAATTCACCCCTCCACTTT.

This clonotype was counted a few times. Germline and junction disagree at one end, which may indicate a read error. The chain couples TRBV12-3 or TRBV12-4 to TRBJ2-5, with D unclear. This CDR3 has 13 residues. CDR3 sequence (DNA): TGTGCCAGCAACCGTACTCCCCAAGGGACCCAGTACTTC. Its protein is CASNRTPQGTQYF.

This chain uses TRBV7-9 with TRBJ2-1; D gene unclear. CDR1 is SEHNR, CDR2 FQNEAQ, per germline (reference sequence). The CDR3 is 12 amino acids. Trimming took off 2 bases at V and 8 bases at J, with 7 bases between the two ends. CDR3 sequence reads: CASSLILDEQFF. The CDR3 DNA sequence: TGTGCCAGCAGCTTAATCTTAGATGAGCAGTTCTTC.